What follows is one T cell receptor beta chain and its context. In the original processing: From reference gene primer amplification, estimates of nucleated cell counts were derived. TCRdb's copy holds only in-frame clones and misses some; the assay was immunoSEQ multiplex PCR. V and J calls plus clone size are reproduced from that table; the DNA served to infer D and trimming. This sample has about 160,000 clones; less than 85% occur once, and the top ten carry roughly 6.4%. This entry is derived from a study of blood T cell repertoires in COVID-19. Background on the study: From T cells, B-cell-depleted T cells, or PBMCs came the material, which was cDNA or gDNA.

The J segment lost 4 bases and the V segment lost 4 bases, leaving 9 bases of the junction unmatched. Germline CDR1 and CDR2: SEHNR and FQNEAQ (reference sequence). The CDR3 length is 16 residues. Seattle cases were enrolled at active infection and followed longitudinally. The receptor was derived from a woman aged 40 to 50 with COVID-19, enrolled during active disease. Sequencing was carried out using peripheral blood. This chain links TRBV7-9 with TRBJ2-2, with 7 bases aligning to TRBD1. DNA for the CDR3: TGTGCCAGCAGCTCGGCGTACAGGGGTGTCACCGGGGAGCTGTTTTTT. Translation: CASSSAYRGVTGELFF.